This entry lists 22 T cell receptor beta chains sequenced from one sample in a study of blood T cell repertoires in COVID-19. Profiled with immunoSEQ multiplex PCR; TCRdb holds only in-frame clones, not every one. The sample shows over 55,000 clones, 88% of them seen only once. The sequencing sample was made of peripheral blood. Every receptor here comes from a human donor in a cohort sampled during active COVID-19.

The genes are TRBV14 and TRBJ2-1, with D perhaps matching TRBD1 (6 bases). The V gene lost 1 base and the J gene lost 1 base, with 8 bases spanning the gap. The CDR3 runs 15 residues. Germline values: CDR1 SGHDN, CDR2 FVKESK. The CDR3 loop is CASSQVGASYNEQFF. CDR3 coding DNA: TGTGCCAGCAGCCAAGTGGGGGCGTCCTACAATGAGCAGTTCTTC.

V is TRBV7-9 and J is TRBJ2-3, with 10 bases identical to TRBD1. Unmatched junction bases numbered 10, after V lost 5 bases and J lost 5 bases. This CDR3 region has 16 residues. Germline V gives CDR1 SEHNR, CDR2 FQNEAQ (reference sequence). CDR3: CASSHPGTGVLDTQYF. In DNA form, the CDR3 reads TGTGCCAGCAGCCACCCCGGGACAGGGGTATTAGATACGCAGTATTTT.

The table lists this clone with a count of one. The rearrangement links TRBV21-1 to TRBJ2-7; the D call of TRBD1 is as the table states it, not checked on the DNA. TRBV21-1 is designated a pseudogene. The CDR3 is 18 residues long. Written as DNA, the CDR3 is TGTGCCAGCAGCAAAAAGGGAAGCCGGACAGGGGAACCCTACGAGCAGTACTTC. Protein: CASSKKGSRTGEPYEQYF.

The V gene is TRBV6-5, the J gene TRBJ2-3, with D possibly matching TRBD2 (6 bases). V was clipped by 6 bases and J by 0 bases, with 10 bases between them. The CDR3 is 14 residues long. CDR1 is MNHEY, CDR2 SVGAGI, per germline. CDR3 nucleotide sequence: TGTGCCAGCAGCCGGGACTTTAGCACAGATACGCAGTATTTT. It yields the protein CASSRDFSTDTQYF.

The DNA of the CDR3 is TGCGCCAGCAGCTTATTAGCGGGAGCAAACACCGGGGAGCTGTTTTTT. Translated, it gives CASSLLAGANTGELFF. The V and J genes are TRBV5-1 and TRBJ2-2, with 9 nucleotides matching TRBD2. The CDR3 spans 16 residues. The trim removed 2 bases at V and 2 bases at J, leaving 4 bases unmatched. Germline V gene lookup returns CDR1 SGHRS and CDR2 YFSETQ.

This clone has only one observation. The genes are TRBV5-1 and TRBJ2-5; D is perhaps TRBD2 (6 bases). Germline CDR1 is SGHRS and CDR2 is YFSETQ. This CDR3 is built from 14 residues. V lost 4 bases and J 4 bases, leaving 14 bases between the germline ends. This CDR3 reads CASSPSLASETQYF. CDR3 DNA: TGCGCCAGCAGCCCGTCACTAGCTTCAGAGACCCAGTACTTC.

J is TRBJ2-2 and V is TRBV7-8, with D perhaps matching TRBD1 (5 bases). The CDR3 loop spans 14 amino acids. Trimming cost V 8 bases and J 2 bases, with 12 bases left between them. The germline gives CDR1 SGHVS, CDR2 FQNEAQ. The chain's CDR3 is CASLRQGNTGELFF. CDR3 DNA: TGTGCCAGCCTACGGCAGGGCAACACCGGGGAGCTGTTTTTT.

The chain combines TRBV10-1 with TRBJ2-3; 10 bases line up with TRBD2. J was trimmed by 7 bases and V by 4 bases; bases with no gene match: 8. CDR3 size: 15 residues. Germline loops: CDR1 WNHNN, CDR2 SYGVQD (reference sequence). Written as DNA, the CDR3 is TGCGCCAGCAGTGGCTCTAGCGGGGGCAAATATACGCAGTATTTT. It encodes CASSGSSGGKYTQYF.

CDR3 amino acids: CASSVAPTSGGLSEQFF. In nucleotides, the CDR3 is TGTGCCAGCAGCGTAGCTCCGACTAGCGGGGGGTTAAGTGAGCAGTTCTTC. The chain uses TRBV9 and TRBJ2-1; 13 positions agree with TRBD2. V was pared by 0 bases and J by 9 bases, with 9 bases of the junction left unmatched. CDR3 size: 17 residues. The germline CDR1 and CDR2 sequences are SGDLS and YYNGEE.

This clone is a singleton in its sample. The chain recombines TRBV19 with TRBJ2-5; 8 bases map to TRBD2. The CDR3 totals 17 residues. Germline CDR1 LNHDA, CDR2 SQIVND (reference sequence). J gave up 5 bases and V 3 bases, and 14 bases lay outside the gene matches. For the CDR3, the DNA is TGTGCCAGTAGTATCGCACGGGGGGGATACGGATTGGAGACCCAGTACTTC. This translates into CASSIARGGYGLETQYF.

This clone was observed a few times. The chain carries TRBV6-5 and TRBJ1-2; D unresolved. V lost 8 bases, J lost 2 bases, and 9 bases lay in between. Germline V gives CDR1 MNHEY, CDR2 SVGAGI. The CDR3 spans 12 residues. CDR3 bases: TGTGCCAGCGGCGAGGGCAACTATGGCTACACCTTC. Translation gives CASGEGNYGYTF.

The chain joins TRBV23-1 to TRBJ2-3; 8 bases line up with TRBD2. TRBV23-1 is marked as an open reading frame, function uncertain. The CDR3 runs to 18 residues. V trimming: 6 bases; J trimming: 1 base; junction bases outside the gene matches: 15. The CDR3 sequence: CASRPPVLSGARTDTQYF. The CDR3 region has the DNA TGCGCCAGCAGACCCCCTGTCCTTAGCGGGGCCCGCACAGATACGCAGTATTTT.

This chain links TRBV19 with TRBJ1-1, with D possibly being TRBD1 (6 bases). Trimming removed 3 bases at V and 3 bases at J, with 11 bases between. Germline V gene data show CDR1 as LNHDA and CDR2 as SQIVND (reference sequence). The CDR3 is 14 amino acids. CDR3 protein: CASSMRGADTEAFF. The CDR3 coding sequence is TGTGCCAGTAGTATGCGGGGGGCGGACACTGAAGCTTTCTTT.

This chain's CDR3 is CASSQDIRQGVNYGYTF. CDR3 DNA: TGTGCCAGCAGCCAAGATATACGGCAGGGGGTAAACTATGGCTACACCTTC. The chain joins TRBV3-1 (or the pseudogene TRBV3-2) to TRBJ1-2, with TRBD1 matching 7 bases. Looked up from germline, CDR1 is LGHDT and CDR2 is YNNKEL (reference sequence). V was clipped by 0 bases and J by 2 bases; unmatched bases: 9. The CDR3 spans 17 residues.

The gene calls are TRBV4-1 and TRBJ1-4; TRBD1 matches at 9 bases. With V trimmed by 4 bases and J by 4 bases, 13 bases remained unmatched. This CDR3 region has 18 residues. CDR1 and CDR2 from the germline V gene are MGHRA and YSYEKL. CDR3 nucleotides: TGCGCCAGCAGCCGCCTCGATCCTGGGACAGGGATTAATGAAAAACTGTTTTTT. Encoded protein: CASSRLDPGTGINEKLFF.

With respect to this clone: A read error may produce the germline difference seen at one junction end. The CDR3 reads CASSFGTVQETQYF. For the CDR3, the DNA is TGTGCTAGCAGCTTCGGGACAGTCCAAGAGACCCAGTACTTC. This chain links TRBV7-7 with TRBJ2-5, with 7 bases that match TRBD1. This CDR3 is 14 amino acids long. The V gene's germline CDR1 is SSHAT and CDR2 FNYEAQ (reference sequence).

V is TRBV7-2 and J is TRBJ2-1; possibly TRBD2 for D (6 bases). Germline CDR1 SGHTA, CDR2 FQGNSA. This CDR3 is built from 14 residues. With 2 bases removed from V and 10 bases from J, the gap between germline ends came to 15 bases. DNA of the CDR3: TGTGCCAGCAGCTTATCCCGGGCAGGAGGGGAGCAGTTCTTC. It is translated as CASSLSRAGGEQFF.

This clone came up a few times. In the same sample, other DNA sequences code for this CDR3. The CDR3 nucleotides are TGTGCCAGCAGCTTAGGTCAGGGGTTCTATAATTCACCCCTCCACTTT. Amino acids: CASSLGQGFYNSPLHF. The chain has TRBV7-9 and TRBJ1-6; D is perhaps TRBD1 (6 bases). The CDR3 is 16 amino acids. V dropped 1 base and J dropped 3 bases, with 10 bases sitting between them. The germline CDR1 and CDR2 sequences are SEHNR and FQNEAQ (reference sequence).

The chain combines TRBV10-3 with TRBJ2-7; 7 bases fit TRBD1. Unmatched junction bases numbered 8, after V lost 8 bases and J lost 1 base. The CDR3 has 14 residues. Germline CDR1 ENHRY, CDR2 SYGVKD. The CDR3, as DNA: TGTGCCATCGCTCCGGGACAGTATTCCTACGAGCAGTACTTC. Its protein product is CAIAPGQYSYEQYF.

This clone appeared once. The rearrangement links TRBV6-6 to TRBJ1-2, with 8 bases aligning to TRBD1. CDR3 length equals 15 residues. Germline loops: CDR1 MNHNY, CDR2 SVGAGI (reference sequence). V shed 8 bases, J shed 3 bases, and the junction held 11 bases outside the gene matches. For the CDR3, the DNA is TGTGCCAGCCGACCGACAGGGGCGGAGGACTATGGCTACACCTTC. This sequence encodes CASRPTGAEDYGYTF.

The CDR3 loop reads CASQIRGPYGYTF. CDR3 bases: TGTGCCAGCCAAATTAGGGGGCCCTATGGCTACACCTTC. The V gene is TRBV5-6, the J gene TRBJ1-2, with 7 bases that match TRBD1. V gave up 7 bases and J gave up 4 bases; unmatched junction bases: 7. CDR1 and CDR2 (germline): SGHDT, YYEEEE. The CDR3 has 13 amino acids.

The rearrangement uses TRBV7-9 and TRBJ2-7; possibly TRBD2 for D (6 bases). CDR1 and CDR2 (germline): SEHNR, FQNEAQ (reference sequence). V was pared by 5 bases and J by 0 bases, with 20 bases between. The CDR3 totals 17 residues. Here the CDR3 DNA reads TGTGCCAGCAGCCCGACAGCAAGCGGGTTAAGCTCCTACGAGCAGTACTTC. It specifies CASSPTASGLSSYEQYF.